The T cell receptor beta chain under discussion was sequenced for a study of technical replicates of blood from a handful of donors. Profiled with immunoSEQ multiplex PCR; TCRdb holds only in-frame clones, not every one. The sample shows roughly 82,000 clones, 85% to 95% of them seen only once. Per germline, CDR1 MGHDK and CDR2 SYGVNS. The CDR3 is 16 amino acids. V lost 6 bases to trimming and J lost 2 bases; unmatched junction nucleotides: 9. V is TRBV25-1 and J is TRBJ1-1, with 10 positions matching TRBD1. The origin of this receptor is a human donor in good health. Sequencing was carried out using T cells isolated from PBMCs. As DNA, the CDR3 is TGTGCCAGCAGGGTCCCGGGACAGGGGATAAACACTGAAGCTTTCTTT. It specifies CASRVPGQGINTEAFF.